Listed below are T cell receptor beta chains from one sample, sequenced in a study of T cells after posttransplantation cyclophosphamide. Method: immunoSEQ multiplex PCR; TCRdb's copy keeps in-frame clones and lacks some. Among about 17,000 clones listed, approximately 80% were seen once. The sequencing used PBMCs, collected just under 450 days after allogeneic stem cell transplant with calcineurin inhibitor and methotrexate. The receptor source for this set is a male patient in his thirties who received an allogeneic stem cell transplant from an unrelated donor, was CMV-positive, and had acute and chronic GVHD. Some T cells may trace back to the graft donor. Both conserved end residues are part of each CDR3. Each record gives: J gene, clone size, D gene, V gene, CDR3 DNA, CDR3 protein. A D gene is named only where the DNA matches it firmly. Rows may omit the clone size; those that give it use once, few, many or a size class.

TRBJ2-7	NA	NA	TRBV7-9	TGTGCCAGCAGCTTAGAGAGTCTGGAGGAGTACTTC	CASSLESLEEYF
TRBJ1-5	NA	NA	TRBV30	TGTGCCTGGAGTGTGGAGGCCAATCAGCCCCAGCATTTT	CAWSVEANQPQHF
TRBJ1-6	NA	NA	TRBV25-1	TGTGCCAGCATGGGAGAGGGACACCATTCACCCCTCCACTTT	CASMGEGHHSPLHF
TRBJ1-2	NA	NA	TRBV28	TGTGCCAGCAGTTCCCAGGTATCCTACGATTATGGCTACACCTTC	CASSSQVSYDYGYTF
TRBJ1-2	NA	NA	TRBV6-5	TGTGCCAGCAGAGCAGGGGCGGCGGGCTACACCTTC	CASRAGAAGYTF
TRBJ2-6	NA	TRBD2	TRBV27	TGTGCCAGCACCCCTAGGGGAGGGGTTTCTGGGGCCAACGTCCTGACTTTC	CASTPRGGVSGANVLTF
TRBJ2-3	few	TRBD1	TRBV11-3	TGTGCCAGCAGCCTTCGACAGGGGGGAGATACGCAGTATTTT	CASSLRQGGDTQYF
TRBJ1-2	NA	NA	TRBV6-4	TGTGCCAGCAGTTACTCTGCTGGGCGAGGCTACACCTTC	CASSYSAGRGYTF
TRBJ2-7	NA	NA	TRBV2	TGTGCCAGCAGTGAAGGTCTAGCTAGCTACGAGCAGTACTTC	CASSEGLASYEQYF
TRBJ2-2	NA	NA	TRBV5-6	TGTGCCAGCAGTCAGGGGTCTAACACCGGGGAGCTGTTTTTT	CASSQGSNTGELFF
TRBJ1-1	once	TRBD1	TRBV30	TGTGCCTGGAGTGTAGTACAACAGGGGGCGATGAACACTGAAGCTTTCTTT	CAWSVVQQGAMNTEAFF
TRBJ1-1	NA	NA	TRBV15	TGTGCCACCAGCAGCCAACCGGGGTCCCCGGGTGAAGCTTTCTTT	CATSSQPGSPGEAFF
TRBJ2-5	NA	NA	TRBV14	TGTGCCAGCAGCTTGCTAGGAGAGACCCAGTACTTC	CASSLLGETQYF
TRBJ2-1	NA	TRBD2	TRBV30	TGTGCCCTGGTCGGGGGGGGTCCCCAGTACAATGAGCAGTTCTTC	CALVGGGPQYNEQFF
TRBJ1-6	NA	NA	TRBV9	TGTGCCAGCAGCGGAGTACAGAATTCACCCCTCCACTTT	CASSGVQNSPLHF
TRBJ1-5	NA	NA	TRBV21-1	TGTGCCAGCAGCAAAGCGCGTTTAGGAGGCAATCAGCCCCAGCATTTT	CASSKARLGGNQPQHF
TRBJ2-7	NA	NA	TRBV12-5	TGTGCTAGTGGTTTGGTACTAGGCGGACCACCCTACGAGCAGTACTTC	CASGLVLGGPPYEQYF
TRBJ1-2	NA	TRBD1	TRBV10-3	TGTGCCACCGGGTTGGGGACAGGTGCTTTCTATGGCTACACCTTC	CATGLGTGAFYGYTF
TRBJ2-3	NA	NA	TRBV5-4	TGTGCCAGCAGCTTGGCGGGCAGGGTGTCGGATACGCAGTATTTT	CASSLAGRVSDTQYF
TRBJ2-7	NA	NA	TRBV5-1	TGCGCCAGCAGCTTGGCACCGGAGCCCTACGAGCAGTACTTC	CASSLAPEPYEQYF
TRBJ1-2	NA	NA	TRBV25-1	TGTGCCAGCAGTCCGGGGGGCCGTAGCTATGGCTACACCTTC	CASSPGGRSYGYTF
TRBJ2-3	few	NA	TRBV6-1	TGTGCCAGCAGTGGATTAGCGGATACGCAGTATTTT	CASSGLADTQYF
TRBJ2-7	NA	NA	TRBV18	TGTGCCAGCTCACCCGGCTCAGGGCGGAGTCGCGAGCAGTACTTC	CASSPGSGRSREQYF
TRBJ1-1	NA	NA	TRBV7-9	TGTGCCAGCAGCCTTGGGAGGTTCAAGAACACTGAAGCTTTCTTT	CASSLGRFKNTEAFF
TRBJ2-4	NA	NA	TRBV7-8	TGTGCCAGCAGCACAAAGGGGGGACAAGGAGGGGGCCTAGCCAAAAACATTCAGTACTTC	CASSTKGGQGGGLAKNIQYF
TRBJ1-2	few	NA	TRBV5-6	TGTGCCAGCAGCCGCGCCGACAGTAACTATGGCTACACCTTC	CASSRADSNYGYTF
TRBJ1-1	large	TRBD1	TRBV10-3	TGTGCCATCAGCGGACAGGACAACACTGAAGCTTTCTTT	CAISGQDNTEAFF
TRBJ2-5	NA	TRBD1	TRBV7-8	TGTGCCAGCAGCTCGACAGGGTTGTACCAAGAGACCCAGTACTTC	CASSSTGLYQETQYF
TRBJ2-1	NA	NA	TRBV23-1	TGCGCCAGCAGTCTTCATCCCCCGGAGTCCTACAATGAGCAGTTCTTC	CASSLHPPESYNEQFF
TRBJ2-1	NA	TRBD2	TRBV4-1	TGCGCCAGCAGCCCCCTCGGGACTAGCTTCTACAATGAGCAGTTCTTC	CASSPLGTSFYNEQFF
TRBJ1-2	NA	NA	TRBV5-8	TGCGCCAGCAGCCAAGATCGAGCATTGTATGGCTACACCTTC	CASSQDRALYGYTF
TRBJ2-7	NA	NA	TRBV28	TGTGCCAGCAGTTCCCTTTCGGACACCTCCTACGAGCAGTACTTC	CASSSLSDTSYEQYF
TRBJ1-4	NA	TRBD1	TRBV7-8	TGTGCCAGCAGCTTAGGGGACAGGGAGAATGAAAAACTGTTTTTT	CASSLGDRENEKLFF
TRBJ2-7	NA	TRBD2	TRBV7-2	TGTGCCAGCAGAGGTAGCGGGTTGGTACGCGAGCAGTACTTC	CASRGSGLVREQYF
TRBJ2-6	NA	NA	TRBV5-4	TGTGCCAGCAGTCACACGGACAGCTCTGGGGCCAACGTCCTGACTTTC	CASSHTDSSGANVLTF
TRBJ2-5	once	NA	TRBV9	TGTGCCAGCAGCGAGGGGGGGGCCGCCCTCCAAGAGACCCAGTACTTC	CASSEGGAALQETQYF
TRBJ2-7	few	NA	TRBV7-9	TGTGCCAGCAGCTCCAACACCTACGAGCAGTACTTC	CASSSNTYEQYF
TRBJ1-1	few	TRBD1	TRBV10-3	TGTGCCATCACCCCGACAGGGAATCCGAACACTGAAGCTTTCTTT	CAITPTGNPNTEAFF
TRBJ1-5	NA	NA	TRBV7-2	TGTGCCAGCAGCCTTCCAGGGTACAATCAGCCCCAGCATTTT	CASSLPGYNQPQHF
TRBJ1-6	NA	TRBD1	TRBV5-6	TGTGCCAGCAGCCAGGGACAGGGCGAGCATTCACCCCTCCACTTT	CASSQGQGEHSPLHF
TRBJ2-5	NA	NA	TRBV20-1	TGCAGTGCTGGGCCAGGGGAGACCCAGTACTTC	CSAGPGETQYF
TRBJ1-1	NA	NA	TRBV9	TGTGCCAGCAGCACCGAGAACGGGGGGGGGACTGAAGCTTTCTTT	CASSTENGGGTEAFF
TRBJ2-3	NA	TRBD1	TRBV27	TGTGCCAGCAGTCCGGACAGGCCCCAGATAACAGATACGCAGTATTTT	CASSPDRPQITDTQYF
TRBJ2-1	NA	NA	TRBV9	TGTGCCAGCAGCTTTAGCGGCTTCGATGAGCAGTTCTTC	CASSFSGFDEQFF
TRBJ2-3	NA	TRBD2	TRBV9	TGTGCCAGCAGCGCACTAACCGGGACTAGCGGGGAGAATGGAGATACGCAGTATTTT	CASSALTGTSGENGDTQYF
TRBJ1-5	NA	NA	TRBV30	TGTGCCTGGAGTGTGCGGGGCACGGTATGGCCCCAGCATTTT	CAWSVRGTVWPQHF
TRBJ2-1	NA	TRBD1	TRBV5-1	TGCGCCAGCAGCGGGACAGGGGGCTCCTACAATGAGCAGTTCTTC	CASSGTGGSYNEQFF
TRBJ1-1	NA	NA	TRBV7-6	TGTGCCAGCAGCTTAGGATCCCGGGTTAGGACTGAAGCTTTCTTT	CASSLGSRVRTEAFF
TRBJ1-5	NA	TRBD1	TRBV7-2	TGTGCCAGCAGCTTATCGTGGACAGGAAGCAATCAGCCCCAGCATTTT	CASSLSWTGSNQPQHF
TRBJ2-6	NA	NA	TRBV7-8	TGTGCCCTGCGGGGCTCTGGGGCCAACGTCCTGACTTTC	CALRGSGANVLTF
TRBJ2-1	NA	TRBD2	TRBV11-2	TGTGCCAGCAGCTATTCCGGGACTAGCGTCAATGAGCAGTTCTTC	CASSYSGTSVNEQFF
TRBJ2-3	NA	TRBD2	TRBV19	TGTGCCAGTAGTTCCCAAAGGGAGGGACTCTTTCATTCGGATACGCAGTATTTT	CASSSQREGLFHSDTQYF
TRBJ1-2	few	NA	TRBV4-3	TGCGCCAGCAGCCATGGACAGTTCTACACCTTC	CASSHGQFYTF
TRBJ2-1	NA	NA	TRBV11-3	TGTGCCAGCAGCCGAGGAGCAGGGGTTTACAATGAGCAGTTCTTC	CASSRGAGVYNEQFF